Included here is one TCR beta chain sequence, with context. The source of the sample is a study of neoadjuvant anti-PD-1 for oral cavity cancer. Study-level information: Around day 43, patients without progression received a fourth nivolumab dose before surgery.

V was shortened by 4 bases and J by 4 bases, with 14 bases between the two germline ends. This CDR3 has 14 residues. In germline, CDR1 is SQVTM, CDR2 ANQGSEA. TCRdb keeps only in-frame clones here, not all; method: immunoSEQ multiplex PCR. The table has tens of thousands of clones, about 84% seen once. The gene calls are TRBV29-1 and TRBJ1-3; possibly TRBD1 for D (6 bases). The source is a person aged 35 to 85 with oral cavity squamous cell carcinoma. The sample here was PBMCs, taken before nivolumab (anti-PD-1) treatment. The CDR3 loop reads CSVAIDRSGNTIYF. The DNA of the CDR3 is TGCAGCGTTGCGATTGACAGGTCCGGAAACACCATATATTTT.